The entry below describes one TCR beta chain. Antigen specificity is unknown. This sample is part of a study of graft-versus-host responses after intestinal transplantation. Per the germline V gene, CDR1 is SNHLY and CDR2 is FYNNEI. The CDR3 has 13 amino acids. V was clipped by 5 bases and J by 2 bases; unmatched bases: 2. Clones were sequenced by immunoSEQ multiplex PCR, and TCRdb holds only the in-frame ones, with some missing. The table has some 70,000 clones, around nine tenths seen once. The rearrangement links TRBV2 to TRBJ1-2; TRBD1 matches 7 bases. This receptor was identified in a human donor who was the organ donor for an intestinal transplant. The sample here was unstimulated CD8+ T cells sorted from spleen or lymph node cells, taken before transplant. The DNA of the CDR3 is TGTGCCAGCAGTCTAGGGGGCAACTATGGCTACACCTTC. It encodes CASSLGGNYGYTF. The whole variable domain, filled in from reference TRBV2 and TRBJ1-2, reads EPEVTQTPSHQVTQMGQEVILRCVPISNHLYFYWYRQILGQKVEFLVSFYNNEISEKSEIFDDQFSVERPDGSNFTLKIRSTKLEDSAMYFCASSLGGNYGYTFGSGTRLTVV.